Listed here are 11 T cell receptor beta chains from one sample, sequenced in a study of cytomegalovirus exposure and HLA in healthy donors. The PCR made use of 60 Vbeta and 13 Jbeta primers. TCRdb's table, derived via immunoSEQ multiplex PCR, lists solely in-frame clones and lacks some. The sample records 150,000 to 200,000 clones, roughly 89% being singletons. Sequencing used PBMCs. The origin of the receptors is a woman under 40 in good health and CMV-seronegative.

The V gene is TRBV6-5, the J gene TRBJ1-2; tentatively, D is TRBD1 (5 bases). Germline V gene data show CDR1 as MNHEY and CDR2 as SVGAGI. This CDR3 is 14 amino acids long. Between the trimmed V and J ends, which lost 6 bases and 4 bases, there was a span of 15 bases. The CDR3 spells CASRDSNLGYGYTF. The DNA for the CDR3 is TGTGCCAGCAGAGACAGCAACCTAGGCTATGGCTACACCTTC.

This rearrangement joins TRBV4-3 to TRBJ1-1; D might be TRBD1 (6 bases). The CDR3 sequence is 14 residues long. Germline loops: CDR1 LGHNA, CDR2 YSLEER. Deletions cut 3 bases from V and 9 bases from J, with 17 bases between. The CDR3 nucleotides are TGCGCCAGCAGCCAGTTACCCAGGGGTTGGAAAGCTTTCTTT. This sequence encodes CASSQLPRGWKAFF.

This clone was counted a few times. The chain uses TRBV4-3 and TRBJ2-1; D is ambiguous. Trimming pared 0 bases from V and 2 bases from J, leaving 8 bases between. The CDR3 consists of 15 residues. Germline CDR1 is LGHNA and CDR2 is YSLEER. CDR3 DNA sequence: TGCGCCAGCAGCCAAGAAGCAATCGCCTACAATGAGCAGTTCTTC. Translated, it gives CASSQEAIAYNEQFF.

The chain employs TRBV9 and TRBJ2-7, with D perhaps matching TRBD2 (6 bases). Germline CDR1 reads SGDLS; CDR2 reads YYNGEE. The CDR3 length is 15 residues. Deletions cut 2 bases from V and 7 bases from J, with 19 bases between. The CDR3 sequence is CASSVGGSPRGEQYF. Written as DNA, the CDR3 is TGTGCCAGCAGCGTGGGGGGATCACCAAGAGGGGAGCAGTACTTC.

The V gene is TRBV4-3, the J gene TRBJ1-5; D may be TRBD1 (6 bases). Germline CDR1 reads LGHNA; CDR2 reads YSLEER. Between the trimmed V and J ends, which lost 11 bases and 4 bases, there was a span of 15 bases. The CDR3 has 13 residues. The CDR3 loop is CASKQGKNQPQHF. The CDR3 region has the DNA TGCGCCTCCAAACAGGGCAAAAATCAGCCCCAGCATTTT.

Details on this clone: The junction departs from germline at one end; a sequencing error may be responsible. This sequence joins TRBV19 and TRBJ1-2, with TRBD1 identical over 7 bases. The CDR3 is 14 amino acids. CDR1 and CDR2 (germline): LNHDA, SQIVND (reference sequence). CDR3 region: CASRIGTTGRGYTF. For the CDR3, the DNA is TGTGCCAGTAGGATAGGAACGACAGGGCGAGGCTACACCTTC.

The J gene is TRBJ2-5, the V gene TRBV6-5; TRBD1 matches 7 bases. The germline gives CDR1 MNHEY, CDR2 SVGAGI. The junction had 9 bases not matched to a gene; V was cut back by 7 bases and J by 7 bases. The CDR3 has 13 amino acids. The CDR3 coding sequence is TGTGCCAGCACCGGGACAGAGGCGGGGACCCAGTACTTC. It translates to CASTGTEAGTQYF.

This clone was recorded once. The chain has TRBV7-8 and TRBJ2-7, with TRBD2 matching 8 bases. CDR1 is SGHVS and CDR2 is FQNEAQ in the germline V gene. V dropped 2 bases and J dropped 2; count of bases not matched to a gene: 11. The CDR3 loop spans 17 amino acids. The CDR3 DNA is TGTGCCAGCAGCTTAACTAGCGGAGCCTATATTACCTACGAGCAGTACTTC. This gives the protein CASSLTSGAYITYEQYF.

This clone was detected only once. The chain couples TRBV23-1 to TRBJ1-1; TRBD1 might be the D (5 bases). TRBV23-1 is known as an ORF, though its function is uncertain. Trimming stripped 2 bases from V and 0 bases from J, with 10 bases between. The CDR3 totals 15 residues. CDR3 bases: TGCGCCAGCAGTCAAAACCAGGGCTTGAACACTGAAGCTTTCTTT. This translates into CASSQNQGLNTEAFF.

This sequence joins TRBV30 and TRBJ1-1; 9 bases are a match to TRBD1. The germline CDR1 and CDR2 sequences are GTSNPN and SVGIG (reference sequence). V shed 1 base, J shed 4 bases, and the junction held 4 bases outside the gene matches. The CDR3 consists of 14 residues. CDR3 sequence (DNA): TGTGCCTGGAGTGCTGGGACAGGGACCACTGAAGCTTTCTTT. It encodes CAWSAGTGTTEAFF.

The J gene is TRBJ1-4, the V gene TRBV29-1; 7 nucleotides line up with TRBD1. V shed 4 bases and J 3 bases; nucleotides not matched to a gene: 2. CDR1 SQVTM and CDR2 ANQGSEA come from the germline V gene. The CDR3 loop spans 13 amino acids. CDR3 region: CSVAGTANEKLFF. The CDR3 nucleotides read TGCAGCGTTGCCGGGACAGCTAATGAAAAACTGTTTTTT.